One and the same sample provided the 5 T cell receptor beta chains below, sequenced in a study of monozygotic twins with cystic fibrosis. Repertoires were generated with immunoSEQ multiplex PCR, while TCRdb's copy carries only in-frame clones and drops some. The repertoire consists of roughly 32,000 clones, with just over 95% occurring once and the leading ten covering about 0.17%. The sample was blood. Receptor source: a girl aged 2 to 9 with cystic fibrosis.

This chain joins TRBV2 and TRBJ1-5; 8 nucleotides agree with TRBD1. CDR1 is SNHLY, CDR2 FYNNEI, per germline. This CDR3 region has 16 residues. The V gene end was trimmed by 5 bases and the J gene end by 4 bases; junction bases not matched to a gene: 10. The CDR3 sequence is CASSSRNRGKNQPQHF. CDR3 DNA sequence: TGTGCCAGCAGTTCTAGAAACAGGGGGAAAAATCAGCCCCAGCATTTT.

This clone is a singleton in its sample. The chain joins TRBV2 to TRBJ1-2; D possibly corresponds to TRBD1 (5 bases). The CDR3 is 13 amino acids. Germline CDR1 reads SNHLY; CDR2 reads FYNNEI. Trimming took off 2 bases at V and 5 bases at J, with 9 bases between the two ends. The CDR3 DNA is TGTGCCAGCAGTGAAACCGGGGGATATGGCTACACCTTC. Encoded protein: CASSETGGYGYTF.

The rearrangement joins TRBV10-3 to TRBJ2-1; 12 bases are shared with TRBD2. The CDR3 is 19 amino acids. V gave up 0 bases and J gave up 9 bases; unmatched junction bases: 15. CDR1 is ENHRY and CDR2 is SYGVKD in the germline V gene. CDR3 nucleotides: TGTGCCATCAGTGAGTCGGTGGCTAGCGGGAGGGAGTTTCGAGGTGAGCAGTTCTTC. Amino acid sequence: CAISESVASGREFRGEQFF.

CDR3 loop: CASSLQSNSPLHF. DNA of the CDR3: TGTGCCAGCAGTTTACAGTCTAATTCACCCCTCCACTTT. V and J are TRBV27 and TRBJ1-6; D unresolved. The V end lost 2 bases, the J end lost 6 bases, and 5 bases lay between the germline ends. The germline gives CDR1 MNHEY, CDR2 SMNVEV (reference sequence). The CDR3 runs 13 residues.

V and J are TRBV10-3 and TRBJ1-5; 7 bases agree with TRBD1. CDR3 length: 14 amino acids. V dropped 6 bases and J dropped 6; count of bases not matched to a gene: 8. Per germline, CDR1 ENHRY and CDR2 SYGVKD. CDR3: CAISRTGEGQPQHF. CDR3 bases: TGTGCCATCAGCCGGACAGGAGAAGGTCAGCCCCAGCATTTT.